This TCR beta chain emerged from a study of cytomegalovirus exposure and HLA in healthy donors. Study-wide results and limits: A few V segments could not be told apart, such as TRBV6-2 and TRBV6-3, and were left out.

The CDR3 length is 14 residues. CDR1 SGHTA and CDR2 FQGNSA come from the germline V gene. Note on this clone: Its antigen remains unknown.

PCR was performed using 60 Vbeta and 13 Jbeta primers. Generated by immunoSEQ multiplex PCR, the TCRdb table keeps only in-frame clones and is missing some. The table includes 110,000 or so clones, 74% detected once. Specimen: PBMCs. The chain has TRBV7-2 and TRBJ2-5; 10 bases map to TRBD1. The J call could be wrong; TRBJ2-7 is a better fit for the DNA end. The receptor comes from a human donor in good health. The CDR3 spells CASSGTGAPNEQYF. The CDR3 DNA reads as TGTGCCAGCAGCGGGACAGGGGCTCCCAACGAGCAGTACTTC.